This TCR beta chain was obtained from a study of cytomegalovirus exposure and HLA in healthy donors. Study as a whole: Both the 100 to 150 validation repertoires and the roughly 700 first-cohort repertoires used the same platform, as reported by a later analysis. The study's findings and limits: Clusters of TCRs from the first cohort tended to co-occur in the approximately 130 validation repertoires (as a later analysis found). In vitro checks showed that a few CMV-associated chains really do target CMV antigens. TCR beta chains numbering more than 150 were designated cytomegalovirus-associated.

Turning to this clone: Its antigen remains unknown.

Measured with immunoSEQ multiplex PCR; TCRdb has only the in-frame clones, and not every one. Of fewer than 85,000 clones listed, roughly 92% were seen once; the top ten hold roughly 0.6%. The germline V gene encodes CDR1 LGHNA and CDR2 YNFKEQ. Between the trimmed V and J ends, which lost 0 bases and 0 bases, there was a span of 12 bases. This CDR3 has 17 residues. The sequence derives from a woman under 30 in good health and CMV-seronegative. V usage is TRBV4-2 and J usage is TRBJ1-5; D not resolved. The specimen sequenced was PBMCs. For the CDR3, the DNA is TGTGCCAGCAGCCAAGAACACCGACACCTTAGCAATCAGCCCCAGCATTTT. Translating it yields CASSQEHRHLSNQPQHF.